A single sample gave rise to the 17 T cell receptor beta chains below, sequenced in a study of blood T cell repertoires in COVID-19. TCRdb's table, derived via immunoSEQ multiplex PCR, lists solely in-frame clones and lacks some. The sample consists of 300,000 to 450,000 clones, approximately 90% of them appearing once. Sequencing input: PBMCs or T cells enriched from blood (not recorded which). These TCRs come from a man younger than 30 who had recovered from COVID-19.

This clone was counted once. The chain couples TRBV5-1 to TRBJ2-7; 7 positions match TRBD2. The CDR3 is 16 residues long. CDR1 and CDR2 from the germline V gene are SGHRS and YFSETQ. V gave up 2 bases and J gave up 1 base; unmatched junction bases: 9. The CDR3 loop is CASSLMASGISYEQYF. The DNA for the CDR3 is TGCGCCAGCAGCTTAATGGCTAGCGGAATTTCCTACGAGCAGTACTTC.

V is TRBV20-1 and J is TRBJ2-7; D may be TRBD2 (7 bases). Germline V gives CDR1 DFQATT, CDR2 SNEGSKA (reference sequence). Trimming removed 3 bases at V and 3 bases at J, with 12 bases between. CDR3 size: 13 residues. CDR3 residues: CSASRGADYEQYF. DNA for the CDR3: TGCAGTGCTAGTCGGGGGGCCGACTACGAGCAGTACTTC.

This sequence joins TRBV9 and TRBJ2-2, with TRBD1 matching over 8 bases. The germline V gene has CDR1 SGDLS and CDR2 YYNGEE. With 5 bases clipped from V and 5 bases from J, the junction kept 5 bases outside the gene matches. The CDR3 has 14 amino acids. CDR3 coding DNA: TGTGCCAGCAGGGACAGGGAATATACCGGGGAGCTGTTTTTT. It translates to CASRDREYTGELFF.

The chain has TRBV18 and TRBJ2-6; TRBD1 might be the D (5 bases). Germline CDR1 reads KGHSH; CDR2 reads LQKENI. The V end lost 3 bases, the J end lost 2 bases, and 8 bases lay between the germline ends. There are 15 residues in the CDR3. The CDR3 loop reads CASSPSGTGANVLTF. The DNA for the CDR3 is TGTGCCAGCTCACCGTCAGGGACTGGGGCCAACGTCCTGACTTTC.

The V call is TRBV3-1 (or the pseudogene TRBV3-2), the J call TRBJ2-3; maybe TRBD1 (5 bases). Deletions cut 0 bases from V and 2 bases from J, with 9 bases between. The length of the CDR3 is 15 residues. Germline loops: CDR1 LGHDT, CDR2 YNNKEL (reference sequence). CDR3 sequence reads: CASSQDPGNTDTQYF. The CDR3 DNA sequence: TGTGCCAGCAGCCAAGATCCAGGGAACACAGATACGCAGTATTTT.

V and J are TRBV7-9 and TRBJ2-7; 7 bases are a match to TRBD1. Germline trimming cut 1 base from V and 3 bases from J; bases unmatched to any gene: 6. The CDR3 runs 15 residues. Germline assignment: CDR1 SEHNR and CDR2 FQNEAQ (reference sequence). The CDR3 is CASSLVGGRNYEQYF. As DNA, the CDR3 is TGTGCCAGCAGCTTAGTAGGGGGCCGGAACTACGAGCAGTACTTC.

The CDR3 nucleotides read TGTGCCAGCAGCCCGTCCCCGGGGTCGAGAAAAGAGACCCAGTACTTC. Translation gives CASSPSPGSRKETQYF. The chain joins TRBV5-4 to TRBJ2-5; a weak D match, TRBD2 (5 bases). The CDR3 loop spans 16 amino acids. The V gene lost 4 bases and the J gene lost 3 bases, with 19 bases spanning the gap. Germline lookup yields CDR1 SGHNT and CDR2 YYREEE (reference sequence).

The V call is TRBV5-1, the J call TRBJ2-1; TRBD2 aligns across 7 bases. J lost 8 bases, V lost 1 base, and 9 bases had no gene match. This CDR3 spans 15 amino acids. CDR1 is SGHRS, CDR2 YFSETQ, per germline. The CDR3, as DNA: TGCGCCAGCAGCTTGAGTGGTGGGAGGGAGTATGAGCAGTTCTTC. Translation: CASSLSGGREYEQFF.

V is TRBV19 and J is TRBJ1-1, with 8 bases identical to TRBD1. In germline, CDR1 is LNHDA, CDR2 SQIVND (reference sequence). There are 13 residues in the CDR3. Trimming at V came to 8 bases and at J to 1 base, leaving 3 bases not matched to a gene. In DNA form, the CDR3 reads TGTGCCAGTGGACAGGGATGGAACACTGAAGCTTTCTTT. Its protein is CASGQGWNTEAFF.

The V gene is TRBV9, the J gene TRBJ2-1, with D possibly TRBD2 on 6 matching bases. V was pared by 3 bases and J by 3 bases, with 19 bases between. CDR3 length equals 17 residues. Looked up from germline, CDR1 is SGDLS and CDR2 is YYNGEE. The CDR3 region is CASSEGPRDFLYNEQFF. In nucleotides, the CDR3 is TGTGCCAGCAGCGAGGGCCCCCGGGACTTCCTCTACAATGAGCAGTTCTTC.

This clone turned up a few times. The chain uses TRBV28 and TRBJ1-1; D gene ambiguous. The CDR3 runs 12 residues. V lost 6 bases and J lost 4, with 9 bases in between. The germline V gene has CDR1 MDHEN and CDR2 SYDVKM. In DNA form, the CDR3 reads TGTGCCAGCAGATCAACCGGCACTGAAGCTTTCTTT. This gives the protein CASRSTGTEAFF.

The chain combines TRBV27 with TRBJ1-6, with a tentative D call TRBD1 (5 bases). Between the trimmed V and J ends, which lost 3 bases and 2 bases, there was a span of 20 bases. The CDR3 is 19 amino acids. CDR1 and CDR2 (germline): MNHEY, SMNVEV (reference sequence). The CDR3 loop reads CASSFSAGIVRAYNSPLHF. DNA of the CDR3: TGTGCCAGCAGTTTTTCGGCAGGGATCGTGCGAGCCTATAATTCACCCCTCCACTTT.

J is TRBJ2-3 and V is TRBV7-2, with 9 bases fitting TRBD2. V lost 5 bases, J lost 5 bases, and 17 bases stayed unmatched. Germline V gene sequence: CDR1 SGHTA, CDR2 FQGNSA. The CDR3 is 18 amino acids. CDR3 loop: CASSPTRPAGGPRDTQYF. The CDR3 DNA reads as TGTGCCAGCAGCCCCACACGACCCGCGGGAGGGCCGAGAGATACGCAGTATTTT.

This clone was counted a few times. The chain links TRBV4-3 to TRBJ2-3, with 9 bases lining up with TRBD2. Trimming removed 0 bases from V and 5 bases from J; junction bases left unmatched: 6. The germline CDR1 and CDR2 sequences are LGHNA and YSLEER. The CDR3 totals 16 residues. The CDR3 spells CASSQDLAGMGDTQYF. The CDR3 nucleotides are TGCGCCAGCAGCCAAGATCTAGCGGGAATGGGAGATACGCAGTATTTT.

This clone has a single count. Here the CDR3 reads CASSETWLTRNNEQFF. In DNA, the CDR3 is TGTGCCAGCAGTGAAACGTGGCTCACGCGGAACAATGAGCAGTTCTTC. The genes are TRBV6-1 and TRBJ2-1, with D unclear. The CDR3 totals 16 residues. In germline, CDR1 is MNHNS, CDR2 SASEGT. Trimming left V 2 bases short and J 5 bases short, with 16 bases between.

This chain joins TRBV3-1 (or the pseudogene TRBV3-2) and TRBJ1-5; D is possibly TRBD1 (6 bases). The V gene lost 2 bases and the J gene lost 3 bases, with 8 bases spanning the gap. The CDR3 spans 14 residues. The V gene's germline CDR1 is LGHDT and CDR2 YNNKEL (reference sequence). Here the CDR3 reads CASSQQGINQPQHF. The DNA of the CDR3 is TGTGCCAGCAGCCAACAGGGGATCAATCAGCCCCAGCATTTT.

The rearrangement links TRBV3-1 (or the pseudogene TRBV3-2) to TRBJ1-2, with D unresolved. The germline gives CDR1 LGHDT, CDR2 YNNKEL (reference sequence). This CDR3 is 14 amino acids long. The ends were cut back, 2 bases at V and 8 bases at J, with 15 bases in the middle. The CDR3 DNA reads TGTGCCAGCAGCCAACCATTTGACACGAGAGGCTACACCTTC. It encodes CASSQPFDTRGYTF.